This T cell receptor beta chain was sequenced in a study of shared clonotypes between healthy human individuals. Points from the study as a whole: Generally, naive subsets came out with larger estimated richness than memory subsets. Rarefaction indicated that sorted-subset sequencing remained incomplete although depth was large.

Researchers divided each subset's genomic DNA evenly across several immunoSEQ plates. Clones were read by immunoSEQ multiplex PCR, and TCRdb kept only the in-frame ones, dropping some. The data contain 1,400,000 or so clones, 98% to 99% of them singletons. From germline, CDR1 is MNHNS and CDR2 SASEGT. The CDR3 runs to 14 residues. Trimming pared 0 bases from V and 5 bases from J, leaving 10 bases between. On this clone: Its antigen is not identified.

This TCR derives from a man in his thirties or forties in good health. This chain connects TRBV6-1 to TRBJ1-2; a possible D gene is TRBD1 (5 bases). The sequenced sample was naive CD4+ T cells sorted from blood. As to subset: CD45RA+ positively selected. This CDR3 is CASSEAAGRYGYTF. The CDR3 nucleotides are TGTGCCAGCAGTGAAGCGGCAGGGCGATATGGCTACACCTTC.